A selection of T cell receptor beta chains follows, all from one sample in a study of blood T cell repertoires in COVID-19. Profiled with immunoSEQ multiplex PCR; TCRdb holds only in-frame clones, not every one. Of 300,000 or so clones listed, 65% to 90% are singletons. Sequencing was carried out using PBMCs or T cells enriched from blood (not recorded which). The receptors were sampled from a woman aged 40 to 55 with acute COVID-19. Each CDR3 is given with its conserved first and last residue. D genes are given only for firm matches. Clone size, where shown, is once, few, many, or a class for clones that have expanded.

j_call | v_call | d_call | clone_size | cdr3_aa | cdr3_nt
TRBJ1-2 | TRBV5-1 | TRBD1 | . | CASSAGTGGGSILYGYTF | TGCGCCAGCAGCGCCGGGACAGGGGGTGGCTCTATTTTGTATGGCTACACCTTC
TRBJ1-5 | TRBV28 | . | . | CASTLAGNQPQHF | TGTGCCAGCACCCTGGCCGGGAATCAGCCCCAGCATTTT
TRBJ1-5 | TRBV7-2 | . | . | CASSLGSGVRQPQHF | TGTGCCAGCAGCTTAGGATCAGGGGTCCGTCAGCCCCAGCATTTT
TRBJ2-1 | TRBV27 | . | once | CASRQFGSNEQFF | TGTGCCAGCCGCCAATTTGGGAGTAATGAGCAGTTCTTC
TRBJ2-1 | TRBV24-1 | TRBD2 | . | CATSDPGLADEQFF | TGTGCCACCAGTGACCCTGGACTAGCCGATGAGCAGTTCTTC
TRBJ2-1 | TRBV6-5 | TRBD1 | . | CASSNRDRPLHEQFF | TGTGCCAGCAGCAACCGGGACAGGCCCCTTCATGAGCAGTTCTTC
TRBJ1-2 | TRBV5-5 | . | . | CASSLREGGYTF | TGTGCCAGCAGCCTCAGGGAGGGTGGCTACACCTTC
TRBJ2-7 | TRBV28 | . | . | CASSNQGSSYEQYF | TGTGCCAGCAGTAACCAGGGTAGCTCCTACGAGCAGTACTTC
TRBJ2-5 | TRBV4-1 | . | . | CASSQEYGDGRETQYF | TGCGCCAGCAGCCAAGAGTACGGGGATGGGAGGGAGACCCAGTACTTC
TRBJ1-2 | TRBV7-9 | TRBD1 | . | CASSFDRGQGGYTF | TGTGCCAGCAGCTTCGACAGGGGGCAGGGTGGCTACACCTTC
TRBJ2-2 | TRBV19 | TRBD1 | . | CASSIDSGQGAWAGELFF | TGTGCCAGTAGTATAGATTCAGGACAGGGGGCTTGGGCCGGGGAGCTGTTTTTT
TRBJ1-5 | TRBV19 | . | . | CASSIGAGAGGQPQHF | TGTGCCAGTAGTATAGGCGCAGGGGCTGGGGGTCAGCCCCAGCATTTT
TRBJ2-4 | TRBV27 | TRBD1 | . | CASSHGQGGNIQYF | TGTGCCAGCAGTCACGGACAGGGAGGAAACATTCAGTACTTC
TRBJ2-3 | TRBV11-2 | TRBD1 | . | CASRRTGKSTDTQYF | TGTGCCAGCAGAAGGACAGGGAAGAGCACAGATACGCAGTATTTT
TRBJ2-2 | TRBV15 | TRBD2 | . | CATSRDRTSENTGELFF | TGTGCCACCAGCAGAGATCGAACTAGCGAGAACACCGGGGAGCTGTTTTTT
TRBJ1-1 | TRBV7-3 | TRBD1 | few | CASSRGQGRPTEAFF | TGTGCCAGCAGCCGAGGACAGGGAAGGCCCACTGAAGCTTTCTTT
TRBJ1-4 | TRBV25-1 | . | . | CASSEFQGNNEKLFF | TGTGCCAGCAGTGAATTTCAGGGGAATAATGAAAAACTGTTTTTT
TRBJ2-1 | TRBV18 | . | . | CASSPGLAFDEQFF | TGTGCCAGCTCACCCGGATTAGCCTTCGATGAGCAGTTCTTC
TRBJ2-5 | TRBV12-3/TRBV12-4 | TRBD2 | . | CASSFSERGTQYF | TGTGCCAGCAGTTTCTCCGAGCGGGGGACCCAGTACTTC
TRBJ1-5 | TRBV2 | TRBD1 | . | CASRGDRVRRDQPQHF | TGTGCCAGCAGGGGGGACAGGGTAAGAAGGGATCAGCCCCAGCATTTT
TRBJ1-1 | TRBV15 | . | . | CATSRETRNTEAFF | TGTGCCACCAGCAGAGAGACTAGGAACACTGAAGCTTTCTTT
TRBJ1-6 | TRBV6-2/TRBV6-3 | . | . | CASSDRWTRWDSPLHF | TGTGCCAGCAGTGACAGGTGGACTAGATGGGATTCACCCCTCCACTTT
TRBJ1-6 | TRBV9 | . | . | CASSFGGVGDSPLHF | TGTGCCAGCAGCTTCGGGGGGGTAGGGGATTCACCCCTCCACTTT
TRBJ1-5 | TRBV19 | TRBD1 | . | CASSRGGNSNQPQHF | TGTGCCAGTAGTAGAGGGGGCAATAGCAATCAGCCCCAGCATTTT
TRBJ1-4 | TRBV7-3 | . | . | CASSTIRGANEKLFF | TGTGCCAGCAGCACCATCCGGGGGGCCAATGAAAAACTGTTTTTT
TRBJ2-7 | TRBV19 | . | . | CASTPRAGAYEQYF | TGTGCCAGTACCCCCAGGGCAGGGGCCTACGAGCAGTACTTC
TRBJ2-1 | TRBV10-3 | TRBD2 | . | CAISESRRTSTQSYNEQFF | TGTGCCATCAGTGAGTCTAGGCGGACTAGCACTCAATCCTACAATGAGCAGTTCTTC
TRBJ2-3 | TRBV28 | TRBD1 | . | CASTLQGQYTTQYF | TGTGCCAGCACCCTCCAGGGACAGTACACCACGCAGTATTTT
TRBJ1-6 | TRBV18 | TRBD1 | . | CASSPGTGNSPLHF | TGTGCCAGCTCACCCGGGACAGGGAATTCACCCCTCCACTTT